This TCR beta chain was sequenced for a study of T cells after yellow fever vaccination. Overall study findings and caveats: A weaker secondary response peaked on day 5, the primary on day 15. Relatively few clonotypes were ones that appeared in both CD4 and CD8 compartments. Reappearing after the booster were most of the clones from primary vaccination (less than 98% CD4, 75% to 90% CD8).

Deletions cut 8 bases from V and 6 bases from J, with 11 bases between. The CDR3 has 12 amino acids. The germline gives CDR1 MNHNS, CDR2 SASEGT. Synthesis of TCR cDNA relied on 5'RACE template switching, which attached a universal primer site and UMIs. TCRdb called the 5' RACE reads again in MiXCR, with one record for every CDR3 protein. The table has about 260,000 distinct CDR3 sequences, over 10% seen once. Regarding this clonotype: Its antigen is not known.

The chain joins TRBV6-1 to TRBJ2-1; maybe TRBD1 (5 bases). The sample in question was CD4+ T cells sorted from PBMCs, obtained 45 days after the yellow fever booster vaccination. This receptor was identified in a man in his thirties or forties who received the YFV17D yellow fever vaccine. The CDR3: CASRTGRNEQFF. For the CDR3, the DNA is TGTGCCAGCCGAACAGGCCGCAATGAGCAGTTCTTC.